The 20 T cell receptor beta chains given below trace back to one sample, sequenced in a study of cytomegalovirus exposure and HLA in healthy donors. Libraries were prepared by immunoSEQ multiplex PCR; TCRdb keeps only in-frame clonotypes and omits some of them. The sample contains some 170,000 clones, 84% of which appear only once. Sequencing input: PBMCs. All receptors come from a young man in good health and CMV-seropositive.

J is TRBJ1-4 and V is TRBV15; D is uncertain. The CDR3 is 13 amino acids. The V end lost 0 bases, the J end lost 7 bases, and 6 bases lay between the germline ends. In germline, CDR1 is LNHNV, CDR2 YYDKDF (reference sequence). The CDR3 region has the DNA TGTGCCACCAGCAGAGATCCAGGTGAAAAACTGTTTTTT. It is translated as CATSRDPGEKLFF.

The chain links TRBV18 to TRBJ1-1; D remains unclear. The CDR3 length is 12 residues. The ends were cut back, 3 bases at V and 5 bases at J, with 7 bases in the middle. The germline gives CDR1 KGHSH, CDR2 LQKENI. Here the CDR3 reads CASSPKETEAFF. In nucleotides, the CDR3 is TGTGCCAGCTCACCGAAGGAGACTGAAGCTTTCTTT. Full variable domain (missing parts from reference TRBV18 and TRBJ1-1): NAGVMQNPRHLVRRRGQEARLRCSPMKGHSHVYWYRQLPEEGLKFMVYLQKENIIDESGMPKERFSAEFPKEGPSILRIQQVVRGDSAAYFCASSPKETEAFFGQGTRLTVV.

V usage is TRBV11-3 and J usage is TRBJ2-3, with TRBD2 matching 7 bases. Looked up from germline, CDR1 is SGHNT and CDR2 is YENEEA. The length of the CDR3 is 15 residues. V lost 5 bases, J lost 0 bases, and 5 bases stayed unmatched. The CDR3 sequence is CASSPGLQSTDTQYF. CDR3 DNA sequence: TGTGCCAGCAGCCCGGGACTACAGAGCACAGATACGCAGTATTTT. The full variable domain, rest sourced from reference TRBV11-3 and TRBJ2-3, is EAGVVQSPRYKIIEKKQPVAFWCNPISGHNTLYWYLQNLGQGPELLIRYENEEAVDDSQLPKDRFSAERLKGVDSTLKIQPAELGDSAVYLCASSPGLQSTDTQYFGPGTRLTVL.

The chain couples TRBV27 to TRBJ2-5; 11 bases align to TRBD2. Germline V lookup: CDR1 MNHEY, CDR2 SMNVEV (reference sequence). V was clipped by 5 bases and J by 7 bases; unmatched bases: 9. The CDR3 consists of 15 residues. This CDR3 reads CASSPYASGRRTQYF. The CDR3 DNA is TGTGCCAGCAGTCCCTACGCTAGCGGGAGGCGGACCCAGTACTTC.

In its sample, this clone was seen once. This chain connects TRBV18 to TRBJ1-4, with 7 bases lining up with TRBD1. This CDR3 region has 15 residues. Trimming took 0 bases from V and 8 from J; bases not matched to a gene: 6. Germline V lookup: CDR1 KGHSH, CDR2 LQKENI. CDR3 sequence (DNA): TGTGCCAGCTCACCACCGGAAGGGGGCGAGGAAAAACTGTTTTTT. Translated, it gives CASSPPEGGEEKLFF.

This chain connects TRBV7-9 to TRBJ1-4; no definite D call. Germline CDR1 reads SEHNR; CDR2 reads FQNEAQ (reference sequence). Trimming took 6 bases from V and 3 from J, leaving 14 bases between them. This CDR3 is 15 amino acids long. CDR3 in DNA: TGTGCCAGCAGACTTAGCCGTCAGCCTAATGAAAAACTGTTTTTT. Its translation is CASRLSRQPNEKLFF.

This sequence joins TRBV5-1 and TRBJ1-1; perhaps TRBD1 as D (6 bases). This CDR3 has 15 residues. Trimming left V 0 bases short and J 5 bases short, with 14 bases between. Germline-derived CDR1 and CDR2 are SGHRS and YFSETQ. The CDR3 coding sequence is TGCGCCAGCAGCTTGGAACCAGGGGCTGTGACTGAAGCTTTCTTT. It specifies CASSLEPGAVTEAFF.

J is TRBJ2-2 and V is TRBV9; 7 bases line up with TRBD1. Trimming removed 3 bases from V and 5 bases from J; junction bases left unmatched: 7. The CDR3 is 15 amino acids. Per germline, CDR1 SGDLS and CDR2 YYNGEE. CDR3 DNA: TGTGCCAGCAGCGCCCGGACAGGCGGGACCGGGGAGCTGTTTTTT. This gives the protein CASSARTGGTGELFF.

A few counts support this clone. The V gene is TRBV28, the J gene TRBJ2-7; perhaps TRBD2 as D (7 bases). V was clipped by 5 bases and J by 4 bases, with 15 bases between them. The CDR3 extends over 14 amino acids. Germline loops: CDR1 MDHEN, CDR2 SYDVKM. As DNA, the CDR3 is TGTGCCAGCAGTCGAGGGGGGGCGCGGTACGAGCAGTACTTC. This codes for CASSRGGARYEQYF.

This chain uses TRBV4-3 with TRBJ2-7, with D maybe TRBD2 (5 bases). The length of the CDR3 is 15 residues. Trimming pared 5 bases from V and 2 bases from J, leaving 16 bases between. The germline gives CDR1 LGHNA, CDR2 YSLEER. The CDR3 nucleotides read TGCGCCAGCAGCTCACAGAGGGCACTTGCCTACGAGCAGTACTTC. Residues: CASSSQRALAYEQYF.

The chain carries TRBV5-5 and TRBJ2-2; D unclear. This CDR3 has 14 residues. CDR1 is SGHKS, CDR2 YYEKEE, per germline (reference sequence). V gave up 0 bases and J gave up 4 bases, with 7 bases separating them. The CDR3, as DNA: TGTGCCAGCAGCTTGGGGCCCAGCACCGGGGAGCTGTTTTTT. It codes for CASSLGPSTGELFF. The full variable domain, rest sourced from reference TRBV5-5 and TRBJ2-2, is DAGVTQSPTHLIKTRGQQVTLRCSPISGHKSVSWYQQVLGQGPQFIFQYYEKEERGRGNFPDRFSARQFPNYSSELNVNALLLGDSALYLCASSLGPSTGELFFGEGSRLTVL.

The rearrangement joins TRBV4-3 to TRBJ2-2, with TRBD1 matching 9 bases. J gave up 3 bases and V 3 bases, and 11 bases lay outside the gene matches. The germline gives CDR1 LGHNA, CDR2 YSLEER. The CDR3 extends over 18 amino acids. CDR3 sequence reads: CASSQYLAGTGHTGELFF. The CDR3 region has the DNA TGCGCCAGCAGCCAGTACCTCGCCGGGACAGGGCACACCGGGGAGCTGTTTTTT.

This clone occurred once. The J gene is TRBJ1-4, the V gene TRBV2; TRBD1 aligns across 9 bases. V lost 7 bases to trimming and J lost 11 bases; unmatched junction nucleotides: 11. CDR3 size: 14 residues. Germline V lookup: CDR1 SNHLY, CDR2 FYNNEI. In DNA form, the CDR3 reads TGTGCCAGCACGTCGGACAGGGGCTTTGGGAAACTGTTTTTT. Amino acid sequence: CASTSDRGFGKLFF.

This rearrangement joins TRBV18 to TRBJ2-7; D gene uncertain. In germline, CDR1 is KGHSH, CDR2 LQKENI. V shed 3 bases and J shed 0 bases, with 18 bases lying between them. This CDR3 is built from 17 residues. The CDR3 sequence is CASSPRPPPVLSYEQYF. CDR3 sequence (DNA): TGTGCCAGCTCACCCCGTCCCCCTCCAGTCCTCTCCTACGAGCAGTACTTC.

This clone appeared once. The chain employs TRBV7-2 and TRBJ1-2; 8 bases are shared with TRBD1. The CDR3 is 17 amino acids. Germline assignment: CDR1 SGHTA and CDR2 FQGNSA. V was pared by 0 bases and J by 4 bases, with 10 bases of the junction left unmatched. The CDR3 loop reads CASSLAERQGTGYGYTF. The CDR3 coding sequence is TGTGCCAGCAGCTTAGCGGAACGACAGGGGACGGGCTATGGCTACACCTTC. Full variable domain (remainder filled in from reference TRBV7-2 and TRBJ1-2): GAGVSQSPSNKVTEKGKDVELRCDPISGHTALYWYRQSLGQGLEFLIYFQGNSAPDKSGLPSDRFSAERTGGSVSTLTIQRTQQEDSAVYLCASSLAERQGTGYGYTFGSGTRLTVV.

In this sample, this clone turned up once. The chain joins TRBV9 to TRBJ2-2, with 7 bases identical to TRBD1. CDR3 length: 14 residues. Germline V gene lookup returns CDR1 SGDLS and CDR2 YYNGEE. The J segment lost 4 bases and the V segment lost 5 bases, leaving 5 bases of the junction unmatched. The CDR3 protein is CASSQTGTTGELFF. The CDR3 nucleotides read TGTGCCAGCAGTCAGACAGGGACCACCGGGGAGCTGTTTTTT. Drawing the rest from reference TRBV9 and TRBJ2-2, the complete variable domain is DSGVTQTPKHLITATGQRVTLRCSPRSGDLSVYWYQQSLDQGLQFLIQYYNGEERAKGNILERFSAQQFPDLHSELNLSSLELGDSALYFCASSQTGTTGELFFGEGSRLTVL.

The rearrangement links TRBV5-4 to TRBJ2-3, with 11 bases lining up with TRBD2. The J segment lost 3 bases and the V segment lost 4 bases, leaving 7 bases of the junction unmatched. CDR1 is SGHNT and CDR2 is YYREEE in the germline V gene (reference sequence). The CDR3 length is 16 residues. The CDR3 spells CASSRGLAEGTDTQYF. Written as DNA, the CDR3 is TGTGCCAGCAGCCGGGGACTAGCGGAGGGAACAGATACGCAGTATTTT.

The gene calls are TRBV9 and TRBJ2-3, with TRBD2 as a possible D gene (5 bases). This CDR3 comprises 12 residues. Germline-derived CDR1 and CDR2 are SGDLS and YYNGEE. Trimming pared 0 bases from V and 9 bases from J, leaving 8 bases between. This chain's CDR3 is CASSVGTSTQYF. In DNA form, the CDR3 reads TGTGCCAGCAGCGTAGGGACTTCCACGCAGTATTTT.

The rearrangement links TRBV28 to TRBJ2-2, with D possibly matching TRBD2 (6 bases). CDR1 and CDR2 from the germline V gene are MDHEN and SYDVKM. This CDR3 has 14 residues. Trimming took 6 bases from V and 2 from J, leaving 10 bases between them. The CDR3 coding sequence is TGTGCCAGCAGACGGGAGTATAACACCGGGGAGCTGTTTTTT. Protein product: CASRREYNTGELFF.

This rearrangement joins TRBV29-1 to TRBJ2-4, with D perhaps matching TRBD2 (5 bases). CDR1 is SQVTM, CDR2 ANQGSEA, per germline. The CDR3 is made up of 14 amino acids. V gave up 3 bases and J gave up 3 bases, with 12 bases separating them. The CDR3: CSVDISGFKNIQYF. The CDR3 region has the DNA TGCAGCGTTGATATTTCGGGATTCAAAAACATTCAGTACTTC.